The 32 T cell receptor beta chains below all came from one sample that was sequenced in a study of cytomegalovirus exposure and HLA in healthy donors. PCR was performed using 60 Vbeta and 13 Jbeta primers. Data came from immunoSEQ multiplex PCR; TCRdb stores just in-frame clones and leaves some out. The data contain 100,000 to 150,000 clones, 75% to 85% of them seen just once; the ten biggest clones take up 7.5% to 9.5%. The sequenced sample was PBMCs. The origin of the receptors is a woman aged 45 to 65 in good health and CMV-seropositive.

The CDR3 coding sequence is TGCGCCAGCAGCCAGTTCTCGCAGGGGGTACAGGGCTACACCTTC. Its protein is CASSQFSQGVQGYTF. The gene calls are TRBV4-1 and TRBJ1-2, with 7 nucleotides matching TRBD1. Germline lookup yields CDR1 MGHRA and CDR2 YSYEKL. The V segment lost 3 bases and the J segment 8 bases; nucleotides outside the gene matches: 12. CDR3 size: 15 residues.

The chain has TRBV7-2 and TRBJ2-1; 8 bases agree with TRBD2. This CDR3 contains 18 residues. V gave up 0 bases and J gave up 4 bases; unmatched junction bases: 11. Germline values: CDR1 SGHTA, CDR2 FQGNSA. CDR3 bases: TGTGCCAGCAGCTTAGCGAACTTAGCGGGGTGGGGATACAATGAGCAGTTCTTC. Amino acids: CASSLANLAGWGYNEQFF.

The chain couples TRBV4-3 to TRBJ2-7, with 7 bases matching TRBD1. The CDR3 runs to 18 residues. The V gene's germline CDR1 is LGHNA and CDR2 YSLEER. Trimming at V came to 0 bases and at J to 0 bases, leaving 11 bases not matched to a gene. The CDR3 DNA follows: TGCGCCAGCAGCCAAGAATGGGACAGCGGATTTAACTCCTACGAGCAGTACTTC. Translated: CASSQEWDSGFNSYEQYF.

This chain joins TRBV28 and TRBJ2-7; 10 bases line up with TRBD2. The CDR3 is 15 amino acids. Germline lookup yields CDR1 MDHEN and CDR2 SYDVKM. The ends lost 2 bases at V and 5 bases at J; junction bases unmatched: 6. In DNA form, the CDR3 reads TGTGCCAGCAGTTTAAGCGGGAGGGCCATCGACGAGCAGTACTTC. Translated, it gives CASSLSGRAIDEQYF.

V is TRBV29-1 and J is TRBJ1-2; D gene uncertain. Trimming took off 7 bases at V and 5 bases at J, with 11 bases between the two ends. Germline CDR1 is SQVTM and CDR2 is ANQGSEA. The CDR3 length is 11 residues. The CDR3 protein is CSALGGYGYTF. CDR3 in DNA: TGCAGCGCTCTCGGAGGGTATGGCTACACCTTC.

The chain has TRBV18 and TRBJ2-7; D may be TRBD1 (5 bases). This CDR3 contains 12 residues. V dropped 3 bases and J dropped 5 bases, with 8 bases sitting between them. The germline V gene has CDR1 KGHSH and CDR2 LQKENI. As DNA, the CDR3 is TGTGCCAGCTCACCCGACAGCGACGAGCAGTACTTC. Translation gives CASSPDSDEQYF.

The chain employs TRBV6-4 and TRBJ2-5, with a weak D call TRBD2 (6 bases). V was pared by 3 bases and J by 5 bases, with 10 bases between. This CDR3 has 13 amino acids. CDR1 and CDR2 (germline): MRHNA, SNTAGT. Written as DNA, the CDR3 is TGTGCCAGCAGTGAACCGGGAGATGAGACCCAGTACTTC. This encodes CASSEPGDETQYF.

This clone showed up just a few times. This rearrangement joins TRBV19 to TRBJ1-1; 10 nucleotides align to TRBD1. The junction had 11 bases not matched to a gene; V was cut back by 8 bases and J by 5 bases. The CDR3 covers 15 residues. Per the germline V gene, CDR1 is LNHDA and CDR2 is SQIVND (reference sequence). The CDR3 spells CASHPWTGGGTEAFF. CDR3 nucleotides: TGTGCCAGTCATCCCTGGACAGGGGGTGGTACTGAAGCTTTCTTT.

The chain combines TRBV7-9 with TRBJ2-3, with D tentatively TRBD2 (6 bases). The germline V and J ends were trimmed by 3 bases and 5 bases, with 18 bases remaining between them. This CDR3 comprises 16 residues. Germline-derived CDR1 and CDR2 are SEHNR and FQNEAQ (reference sequence). The CDR3: CASSFFGSVSLDTQYF. For the CDR3, the DNA is TGTGCCAGCAGCTTCTTCGGGAGCGTCAGTCTAGATACGCAGTATTTT.

Here the CDR3 reads CASSLAASGQGIAFF. CDR3 nucleotides: TGCGCCAGCAGCTTGGCGGCGTCAGGACAGGGGATAGCTTTCTTT. The chain uses TRBV5-1 and TRBJ1-1; 9 bases are a match to TRBD1. The CDR3 is 15 amino acids. Trimming took 0 bases from V and 10 from J; bases not matched to a gene: 10. CDR1 is SGHRS and CDR2 is YFSETQ in the germline V gene.

V usage is TRBV7-9 and J usage is TRBJ2-2; 7 nucleotides line up with TRBD1. V shed 9 bases, J shed 6 bases, and the junction held 7 bases outside the gene matches. There are 13 residues in the CDR3. Germline values: CDR1 SEHNR, CDR2 FQNEAQ (reference sequence). The chain's CDR3 is CARPDRTPGELFF. For the CDR3, the DNA is TGTGCCAGGCCGGACAGGACTCCCGGGGAGCTGTTTTTT.

This clone was detected only a few times. The chain recombines TRBV25-1 with TRBJ1-2; the D is unclear. V shed 2 bases and J shed 4 bases, with 5 bases lying between them. The CDR3 extends over 12 amino acids. CDR1 is MGHDK, CDR2 SYGVNS, per germline. In DNA, the CDR3 is TGTGCCAGCAGTGAAAACAGCTATGGCTACACCTTC. It codes for CASSENSYGYTF.

The chain is built from TRBV18 and TRBJ2-1, with 11 bases lining up with TRBD2. Trimming took 4 bases from V and 8 from J; bases not matched to a gene: 4. This CDR3 spans 14 amino acids. Germline V gene data show CDR1 as KGHSH and CDR2 as LQKENI. The CDR3 reads CASSRLAGGHEQFF. CDR3 nucleotides: TGTGCCAGCTCACGGTTAGCGGGGGGGCATGAGCAGTTCTTC. Full variable domain (missing parts from reference TRBV18 and TRBJ2-1): NAGVMQNPRHLVRRRGQEARLRCSPMKGHSHVYWYRQLPEEGLKFMVYLQKENIIDESGMPKERFSAEFPKEGPSILRIQQVVRGDSAAYFCASSRLAGGHEQFFGPGTRLTVL.

CDR3 bases: TGCGCCAGCAGCCAAGACCCCCGGGGGGACTATGGCTACACCTTC. This gives the protein CASSQDPRGDYGYTF. The chain is built from TRBV4-3 and TRBJ1-2; a possible D gene is TRBD1 (5 bases). This CDR3 is built from 15 residues. Per the germline V gene, CDR1 is LGHNA and CDR2 is YSLEER. V was shortened by 0 bases and J by 3 bases, with 11 bases between the two germline ends.

In this sample, this clone turned up many times. The chain employs TRBV9 and TRBJ1-1; D unclear. Germline CDR1 and CDR2: SGDLS and YYNGEE. This CDR3 region has 14 residues. The V gene lost 0 bases and the J gene lost 5 bases, with 11 bases spanning the gap. CDR3 protein: CASSVDEGSTEAFF. The CDR3 DNA reads TGTGCCAGCAGCGTAGATGAGGGTTCGACTGAAGCTTTCTTT. Full variable domain (missing parts from reference TRBV9 and TRBJ1-1): DSGVTQTPKHLITATGQRVTLRCSPRSGDLSVYWYQQSLDQGLQFLIQYYNGEERAKGNILERFSAQQFPDLHSELNLSSLELGDSALYFCASSVDEGSTEAFFGQGTRLTVV.

V usage is TRBV6-5 and J usage is TRBJ2-7; 10 nucleotides align to TRBD2. The CDR3 runs to 15 residues. The germline CDR1 and CDR2 sequences are MNHEY and SVGAGI. J gave up 5 bases and V 8 bases, and 12 bases lay outside the gene matches. This CDR3 is CASPRSAGGPHEQYF. CDR3 in DNA: TGTGCCAGCCCCAGGTCAGCGGGAGGGCCGCACGAGCAGTACTTC.

The rearrangement links TRBV30 to TRBJ1-2; D remains ambiguous. The CDR3 runs 12 residues. V lost 2 bases, J lost 2 bases, and 6 bases lay in between. Germline V CDR1 and CDR2: GTSNPN, SVGIG (reference sequence). The CDR3 sequence: CAWSWENYGYTF. In DNA form, the CDR3 reads TGTGCCTGGAGTTGGGAGAACTATGGCTACACCTTC. Full variable domain (missing parts from reference TRBV30 and TRBJ1-2): SQTIHQWPATLVQPVGSPLSLECTVEGTSNPNLYWYRQAAGRGLQLLFYSVGIGQISSEVPQNLSASRPQDRQFILSSKKLLLSDSGFYLCAWSWENYGYTFGSGTRLTVV.

This chain connects TRBV10-2 to TRBJ1-4; D call uncertain. CDR1 and CDR2 (germline): WSHSY, SAAADI. The CDR3 length is 13 residues. Deletions cut 9 bases from V and 6 bases from J, with 14 bases between. The DNA for the CDR3 is TGCGCCAGTGCATATAACATCGATGAAAAACTGTTTTTT. It codes for CASAYNIDEKLFF.

This sequence joins TRBV7-9 and TRBJ1-2; TRBD1 matches at 7 bases. The CDR3 length is 14 residues. CDR1 and CDR2 (germline): SEHNR, FQNEAQ (reference sequence). The junction had 7 bases not matched to a gene; V was cut back by 5 bases and J by 4 bases. The CDR3 loop reads CASSAGQRSYGYTF. CDR3 DNA sequence: TGTGCCAGCAGCGCGGGACAGAGAAGCTATGGCTACACCTTC.

The J gene is TRBJ1-5, the V gene TRBV2, with D unresolved. With 4 bases removed from V and 4 bases from J, the gap between germline ends came to 8 bases. The CDR3 extends over 13 amino acids. Germline assignment: CDR1 SNHLY and CDR2 FYNNEI. CDR3 DNA sequence: TGTGCCAGCAGTGTGGGCCATAATCAGCCCCAGCATTTT. Encoded protein: CASSVGHNQPQHF.

The rearrangement links TRBV6-5 to TRBJ1-2; TRBD1 agrees at 9 bases. CDR1 is MNHEY, CDR2 SVGAGI, per germline. V shed 2 bases and J 7 bases; nucleotides not matched to a gene: 5. The CDR3 extends over 14 amino acids. CDR3 bases: TGTGCCAGCAGTTACGGACAGGGACAGGGTGGCTACACCTTC. The encoded protein is CASSYGQGQGGYTF.

The chain links TRBV5-5 to TRBJ1-1; perhaps TRBD1 as D (5 bases). There are 15 residues in the CDR3. Trimming left V 0 bases short and J 4 bases short, with 13 bases between. From germline, CDR1 is SGHKS and CDR2 YYEKEE (reference sequence). CDR3: CASSLGQGGGTEAFF. In DNA, the CDR3 is TGTGCCAGCAGCTTGGGCCAGGGTGGTGGCACTGAAGCTTTCTTT.

This clone has a single count. CDR3 nucleotide sequence: TGTGCCAGCATCTCGGGGACATCTAGGGAGCTGTTTTTT. Its protein product is CASISGTSRELFF. This chain uses TRBV6-1 with TRBJ2-2; D is perhaps TRBD1 (6 bases). V was trimmed by 7 bases and J by 9 bases, leaving 15 bases between them. Germline loops: CDR1 MNHNS, CDR2 SASEGT. The CDR3 extends over 13 amino acids.

This clone appeared a single time. The chain couples TRBV6-1 to TRBJ1-1; perhaps TRBD1 as D (6 bases). V was cut by 4 bases and J by 4 bases, with 16 bases left in between. This CDR3 comprises 15 residues. From germline, CDR1 is MNHNS and CDR2 SASEGT. CDR3 loop: CASSVGGRGGTEAFF. The CDR3 DNA reads as TGTGCCAGCAGTGTGGGGGGGAGGGGGGGCACTGAAGCTTTCTTT.

Only a few counts were recorded for this clone. The J gene is TRBJ1-2, the V gene TRBV2; 8 bases are a match to TRBD1. V lost 6 bases and J lost 3; bases outside the gene matches: 6. The CDR3 runs 14 residues. CDR1 is SNHLY and CDR2 is FYNNEI in the germline V gene. CDR3 nucleotide sequence: TGTGCCAGCAGGCCCCGGACAGGGCACTATGGCTACACCTTC. The encoded protein is CASRPRTGHYGYTF.

The sample holds a few counts of this clone. V is TRBV4-1 and J is TRBJ1-1; maybe TRBD1 (5 bases). The CDR3 contains 14 residues. Trimming removed 5 bases at V and 0 bases at J, with 10 bases between. The V gene's germline CDR1 is MGHRA and CDR2 YSYEKL. CDR3: CASSNRLMNTEAFF. The CDR3 nucleotides read TGCGCCAGCAGCAACAGGCTTATGAACACTGAAGCTTTCTTT.

The CDR3 coding sequence is TGTGCCTGGAGTCTCCTAACAGGGCAGGCCTATGGCTACACCTTC. This encodes CAWSLLTGQAYGYTF. This rearrangement joins TRBV30 to TRBJ1-2; D might be TRBD1 (6 bases). The V gene lost 2 bases and the J gene lost 4 bases, with 17 bases spanning the gap. The CDR3 covers 15 residues. CDR1 is GTSNPN and CDR2 is SVGIG in the germline V gene (reference sequence). The full variable domain, rest sourced from reference TRBV30 and TRBJ1-2, is SQTIHQWPATLVQPVGSPLSLECTVEGTSNPNLYWYRQAAGRGLQLLFYSVGIGQISSEVPQNLSASRPQDRQFILSSKKLLLSDSGFYLCAWSLLTGQAYGYTFGSGTRLTVV.

The sample holds many counts of this clone. The chain links TRBV30 to TRBJ1-4, with 8 bases fitting TRBD1. The J segment lost 7 bases and the V segment lost 5 bases, leaving 3 bases of the junction unmatched. CDR3 length: 12 residues. CDR1 is GTSNPN, CDR2 SVGIG, per germline (reference sequence). The CDR3 region is CAWGQGSEKLFF. CDR3 bases: TGTGCCTGGGGACAGGGAAGTGAAAAACTGTTTTTT.

V and J are TRBV5-6 and TRBJ1-1; TRBD1 matches 8 bases. Per germline, CDR1 SGHDT and CDR2 YYEEEE. The CDR3 is 18 amino acids. The ends lost 5 bases at V and 1 base at J; junction bases unmatched: 16. CDR3 coding DNA: TGTGCCAGCAGATTCTTTACCGGGACAGGCCTTAAGAACACTGAAGCTTTCTTT. It is translated as CASRFFTGTGLKNTEAFF. Full variable domain (rest looked up from reference TRBV5-6 and TRBJ1-1): DAGVTQSPTHLIKTRGQQVTLRCSPKSGHDTVSWYQQALGQGPQFIFQYYEEEERQRGNFPDRFSGHQFPNYSSELNVNALLLGDSALYLCASRFFTGTGLKNTEAFFGQGTRLTVV.

A few counts support this clone. The CDR3 sequence: CASSQGQVVTEAFF. CDR3 bases: TGTGCCAGCAGTCAGGGACAGGTCGTTACTGAAGCTTTCTTT. The V call is TRBV6-6, the J call TRBJ1-1, with 8 bases that match TRBD1. CDR1 and CDR2 from the germline V gene are MNHNY and SVGAGI (reference sequence). The CDR3 is 14 amino acids. V lost 5 bases to trimming and J lost 5 bases; unmatched junction nucleotides: 7.

The gene calls are TRBV6-4 and TRBJ2-1; 13 bases map to TRBD2. CDR3 length: 14 amino acids. J gave up 9 bases and V 6 bases, and 5 bases lay outside the gene matches. Germline values: CDR1 MRHNA, CDR2 SNTAGT. The CDR3: CASRRLAGGGEQFF. The CDR3 nucleotides are TGTGCCAGCAGGAGACTAGCGGGAGGAGGTGAGCAGTTCTTC.

The gene calls are TRBV4-3 and TRBJ2-1; 8 bases are a match to TRBD2. This CDR3 contains 16 residues. The V gene end was trimmed by 0 bases and the J gene end by 3 bases; junction bases not matched to a gene: 4. Germline loops: CDR1 LGHNA, CDR2 YSLEER. Here the CDR3 DNA reads TGCGCCAGCAGCCAAGATCTGGGGACTAGCTACAATGAGCAGTTCTTC. It translates to CASSQDLGTSYNEQFF.